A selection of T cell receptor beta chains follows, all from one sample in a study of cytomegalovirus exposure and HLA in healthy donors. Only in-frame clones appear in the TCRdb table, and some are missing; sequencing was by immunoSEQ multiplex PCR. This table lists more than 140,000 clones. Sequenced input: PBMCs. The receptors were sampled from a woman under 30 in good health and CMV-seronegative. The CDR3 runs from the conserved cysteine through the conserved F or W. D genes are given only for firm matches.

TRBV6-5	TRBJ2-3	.	CASSSGRLRGTDTQYF	TGTGCCAGCAGTTCCGGAAGGTTGAGGGGCACAGATACGCAGTATTTT
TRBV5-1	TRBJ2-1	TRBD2	CASSYQGGITSGRAYNEQFF	TGCGCCAGCAGCTACCAGGGGGGCATTACTAGCGGGAGGGCCTACAATGAGCAGTTCTTC
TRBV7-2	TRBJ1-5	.	CASSPGGPLSNQPQHF	TGTGCCAGCAGCCCCGGGGGGCCCCTTAGCAATCAGCCCCAGCATTTT
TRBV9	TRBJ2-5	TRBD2	CASSVETGAGTSETQYF	TGTGCCAGCAGCGTAGAGACCGGAGCCGGGACTAGCGAGACCCAGTACTTC
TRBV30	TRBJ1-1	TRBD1	CACTSRGRNTEAFF	TGTGCCTGCACGAGCAGGGGGAGGAACACTGAAGCTTTCTTT
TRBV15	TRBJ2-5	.	CATSRDWGGAWETQYF	TGTGCCACCAGCAGAGATTGGGGGGGGGCGTGGGAGACCCAGTACTTC
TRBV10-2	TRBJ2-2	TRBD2	CASSSLSSGSWSGELFF	TGCGCCAGCAGTTCCCTATCTAGCGGGAGTTGGAGCGGGGAGCTGTTTTTT
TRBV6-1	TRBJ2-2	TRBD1	CAAQGSGGELFF	TGTGCCGCACAGGGGTCAGGCGGGGAGCTGTTTTTT
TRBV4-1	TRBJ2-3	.	CASSQDPFSGADTQYF	TGCGCCAGCAGCCAAGACCCTTTTAGCGGTGCCGATACGCAGTATTTT
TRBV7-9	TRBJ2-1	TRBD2	CASSLAGLAVYNEQFF	TGTGCCAGCAGCTTAGCAGGACTAGCGGTCTACAATGAGCAGTTCTTC
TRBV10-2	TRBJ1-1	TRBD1	CASTETGSTEAFF	TGCGCCAGCACGGAGACAGGGAGCACTGAAGCTTTCTTT
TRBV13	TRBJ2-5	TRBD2	CASSLGLAAQETQYF	TGTGCCAGCAGCTTGGGACTAGCGGCCCAAGAGACCCAGTACTTC
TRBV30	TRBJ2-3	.	CAWSPWYGSRDTQYF	TGTGCCTGGAGTCCATGGTACGGGAGTAGGGATACGCAGTATTTT
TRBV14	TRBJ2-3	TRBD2	CASSHGYLAGGDTQYF	TGTGCCAGCAGCCATGGTTATCTAGCGGGAGGGGATACGCAGTATTTT
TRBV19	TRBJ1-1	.	CASSIDPTSLNTEAFF	TGTGCCAGTAGTATAGACCCGACATCGTTGAACACTGAAGCTTTCTTT
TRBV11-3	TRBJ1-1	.	CASSLRVGTEAFF	TGTGCCAGCAGCTTACGGGTAGGCACTGAAGCTTTCTTT
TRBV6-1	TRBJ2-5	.	CASNALELEETQYF	TGTGCCAGCAATGCACTAGAACTTGAAGAGACCCAGTACTTC
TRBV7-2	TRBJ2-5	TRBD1	CASKRDRGGQETQYF	TGTGCCAGCAAACGGGACAGGGGCGGCCAAGAGACCCAGTACTTC
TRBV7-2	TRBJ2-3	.	CASSFGSSTDTQYF	TGTGCCAGCAGCTTCGGGTCTAGCACAGATACGCAGTATTTT
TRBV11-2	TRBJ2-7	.	CASSLGKLREQYF	TGTGCCAGCAGCTTAGGCAAACTACGCGAGCAGTACTTC
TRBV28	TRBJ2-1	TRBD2	CASSLLSGTLAYNEQFF	TGTGCCAGCAGTTTGCTTAGCGGGACGCTGGCCTACAATGAGCAGTTCTTC
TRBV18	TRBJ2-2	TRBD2	CASSPKGLGSNTGELFF	TGTGCCAGCTCACCAAAAGGACTAGGGTCGAACACCGGGGAGCTGTTTTTT
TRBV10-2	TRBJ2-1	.	CASSESRSNEQFF	TGCGCCAGCAGTGAGTCCCGGTCCAATGAGCAGTTCTTC
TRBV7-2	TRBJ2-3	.	CASSPMSLDTQYF	TGTGCCAGCAGCCCTATGTCGTTAGATACGCAGTATTTT
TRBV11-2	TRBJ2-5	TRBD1	CASSGQGVGGTQYF	TGTGCCAGCAGTGGACAGGGCGTTGGGGGGACCCAGTACTTC
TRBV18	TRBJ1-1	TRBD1	CASSDAGTDYTEAFF	TGTGCCAGCTCGGACGCCGGGACAGATTACACTGAAGCTTTCTTT
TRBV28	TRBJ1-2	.	CAEARRRGYGYTF	TGTGCGGAGGCAAGGCGCCGGGGCTATGGCTACACCTTC
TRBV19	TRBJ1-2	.	CASSIGFPVGYTF	TGTGCCAGTAGTATAGGGTTCCCAGTTGGCTACACCTTC
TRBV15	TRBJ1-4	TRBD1	CATSRGTAGTNEKLFF	TGTGCCACCAGCCGGGGGACAGCTGGAACTAATGAAAAACTGTTTTTT
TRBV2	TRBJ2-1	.	CASNEGPRVDEQFF	TGTGCCAGCAACGAGGGTCCCCGGGTAGATGAGCAGTTCTTC
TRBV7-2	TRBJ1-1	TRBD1	CASSWDRRNTEAFF	TGTGCCAGCAGCTGGGACAGGAGGAACACTGAAGCTTTCTTT
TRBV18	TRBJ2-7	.	CASSPTTQRASYEQYF	TGTGCCAGCTCACCAACAACCCAGCGGGCGTCCTACGAGCAGTACTTC
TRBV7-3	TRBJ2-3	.	CASSFQGEKGTRYF	TGTGCCAGCAGCTTCCAGGGCGAGAAGGGTACGCGGTATTTT
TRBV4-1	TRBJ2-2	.	CASSLTNTGELFF	TGCGCCAGCAGCCTTACTAACACCGGGGAGCTGTTTTTT
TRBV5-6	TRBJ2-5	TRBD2	CASSTTSGAQETQYF	TGTGCCAGCAGCACTACTAGCGGAGCACAAGAGACCCAGTACTTC
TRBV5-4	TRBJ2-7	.	CASSFAGGLGGRGEQYF	TGTGCCAGCAGCTTTGCAGGTGGCTTAGGGGGTCGGGGCGAGCAGTACTTC
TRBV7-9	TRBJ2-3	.	CASSSGTDTQYF	TGTGCCAGCAGCTCCGGCACAGATACGCAGTATTTT
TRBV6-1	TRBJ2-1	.	CASSLRQGGYNEQFF	TGTGCCAGCAGTTTACGACAGGGAGGCTACAATGAGCAGTTCTTC
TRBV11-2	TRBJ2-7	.	CASSFLQGYEQYF	TGTGCCAGCAGCTTCCTCCAGGGCTACGAGCAGTACTTC
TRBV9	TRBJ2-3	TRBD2	CASSATSGRGDTQYF	TGTGCCAGCAGCGCGACTAGCGGGAGGGGGGATACGCAGTATTTT